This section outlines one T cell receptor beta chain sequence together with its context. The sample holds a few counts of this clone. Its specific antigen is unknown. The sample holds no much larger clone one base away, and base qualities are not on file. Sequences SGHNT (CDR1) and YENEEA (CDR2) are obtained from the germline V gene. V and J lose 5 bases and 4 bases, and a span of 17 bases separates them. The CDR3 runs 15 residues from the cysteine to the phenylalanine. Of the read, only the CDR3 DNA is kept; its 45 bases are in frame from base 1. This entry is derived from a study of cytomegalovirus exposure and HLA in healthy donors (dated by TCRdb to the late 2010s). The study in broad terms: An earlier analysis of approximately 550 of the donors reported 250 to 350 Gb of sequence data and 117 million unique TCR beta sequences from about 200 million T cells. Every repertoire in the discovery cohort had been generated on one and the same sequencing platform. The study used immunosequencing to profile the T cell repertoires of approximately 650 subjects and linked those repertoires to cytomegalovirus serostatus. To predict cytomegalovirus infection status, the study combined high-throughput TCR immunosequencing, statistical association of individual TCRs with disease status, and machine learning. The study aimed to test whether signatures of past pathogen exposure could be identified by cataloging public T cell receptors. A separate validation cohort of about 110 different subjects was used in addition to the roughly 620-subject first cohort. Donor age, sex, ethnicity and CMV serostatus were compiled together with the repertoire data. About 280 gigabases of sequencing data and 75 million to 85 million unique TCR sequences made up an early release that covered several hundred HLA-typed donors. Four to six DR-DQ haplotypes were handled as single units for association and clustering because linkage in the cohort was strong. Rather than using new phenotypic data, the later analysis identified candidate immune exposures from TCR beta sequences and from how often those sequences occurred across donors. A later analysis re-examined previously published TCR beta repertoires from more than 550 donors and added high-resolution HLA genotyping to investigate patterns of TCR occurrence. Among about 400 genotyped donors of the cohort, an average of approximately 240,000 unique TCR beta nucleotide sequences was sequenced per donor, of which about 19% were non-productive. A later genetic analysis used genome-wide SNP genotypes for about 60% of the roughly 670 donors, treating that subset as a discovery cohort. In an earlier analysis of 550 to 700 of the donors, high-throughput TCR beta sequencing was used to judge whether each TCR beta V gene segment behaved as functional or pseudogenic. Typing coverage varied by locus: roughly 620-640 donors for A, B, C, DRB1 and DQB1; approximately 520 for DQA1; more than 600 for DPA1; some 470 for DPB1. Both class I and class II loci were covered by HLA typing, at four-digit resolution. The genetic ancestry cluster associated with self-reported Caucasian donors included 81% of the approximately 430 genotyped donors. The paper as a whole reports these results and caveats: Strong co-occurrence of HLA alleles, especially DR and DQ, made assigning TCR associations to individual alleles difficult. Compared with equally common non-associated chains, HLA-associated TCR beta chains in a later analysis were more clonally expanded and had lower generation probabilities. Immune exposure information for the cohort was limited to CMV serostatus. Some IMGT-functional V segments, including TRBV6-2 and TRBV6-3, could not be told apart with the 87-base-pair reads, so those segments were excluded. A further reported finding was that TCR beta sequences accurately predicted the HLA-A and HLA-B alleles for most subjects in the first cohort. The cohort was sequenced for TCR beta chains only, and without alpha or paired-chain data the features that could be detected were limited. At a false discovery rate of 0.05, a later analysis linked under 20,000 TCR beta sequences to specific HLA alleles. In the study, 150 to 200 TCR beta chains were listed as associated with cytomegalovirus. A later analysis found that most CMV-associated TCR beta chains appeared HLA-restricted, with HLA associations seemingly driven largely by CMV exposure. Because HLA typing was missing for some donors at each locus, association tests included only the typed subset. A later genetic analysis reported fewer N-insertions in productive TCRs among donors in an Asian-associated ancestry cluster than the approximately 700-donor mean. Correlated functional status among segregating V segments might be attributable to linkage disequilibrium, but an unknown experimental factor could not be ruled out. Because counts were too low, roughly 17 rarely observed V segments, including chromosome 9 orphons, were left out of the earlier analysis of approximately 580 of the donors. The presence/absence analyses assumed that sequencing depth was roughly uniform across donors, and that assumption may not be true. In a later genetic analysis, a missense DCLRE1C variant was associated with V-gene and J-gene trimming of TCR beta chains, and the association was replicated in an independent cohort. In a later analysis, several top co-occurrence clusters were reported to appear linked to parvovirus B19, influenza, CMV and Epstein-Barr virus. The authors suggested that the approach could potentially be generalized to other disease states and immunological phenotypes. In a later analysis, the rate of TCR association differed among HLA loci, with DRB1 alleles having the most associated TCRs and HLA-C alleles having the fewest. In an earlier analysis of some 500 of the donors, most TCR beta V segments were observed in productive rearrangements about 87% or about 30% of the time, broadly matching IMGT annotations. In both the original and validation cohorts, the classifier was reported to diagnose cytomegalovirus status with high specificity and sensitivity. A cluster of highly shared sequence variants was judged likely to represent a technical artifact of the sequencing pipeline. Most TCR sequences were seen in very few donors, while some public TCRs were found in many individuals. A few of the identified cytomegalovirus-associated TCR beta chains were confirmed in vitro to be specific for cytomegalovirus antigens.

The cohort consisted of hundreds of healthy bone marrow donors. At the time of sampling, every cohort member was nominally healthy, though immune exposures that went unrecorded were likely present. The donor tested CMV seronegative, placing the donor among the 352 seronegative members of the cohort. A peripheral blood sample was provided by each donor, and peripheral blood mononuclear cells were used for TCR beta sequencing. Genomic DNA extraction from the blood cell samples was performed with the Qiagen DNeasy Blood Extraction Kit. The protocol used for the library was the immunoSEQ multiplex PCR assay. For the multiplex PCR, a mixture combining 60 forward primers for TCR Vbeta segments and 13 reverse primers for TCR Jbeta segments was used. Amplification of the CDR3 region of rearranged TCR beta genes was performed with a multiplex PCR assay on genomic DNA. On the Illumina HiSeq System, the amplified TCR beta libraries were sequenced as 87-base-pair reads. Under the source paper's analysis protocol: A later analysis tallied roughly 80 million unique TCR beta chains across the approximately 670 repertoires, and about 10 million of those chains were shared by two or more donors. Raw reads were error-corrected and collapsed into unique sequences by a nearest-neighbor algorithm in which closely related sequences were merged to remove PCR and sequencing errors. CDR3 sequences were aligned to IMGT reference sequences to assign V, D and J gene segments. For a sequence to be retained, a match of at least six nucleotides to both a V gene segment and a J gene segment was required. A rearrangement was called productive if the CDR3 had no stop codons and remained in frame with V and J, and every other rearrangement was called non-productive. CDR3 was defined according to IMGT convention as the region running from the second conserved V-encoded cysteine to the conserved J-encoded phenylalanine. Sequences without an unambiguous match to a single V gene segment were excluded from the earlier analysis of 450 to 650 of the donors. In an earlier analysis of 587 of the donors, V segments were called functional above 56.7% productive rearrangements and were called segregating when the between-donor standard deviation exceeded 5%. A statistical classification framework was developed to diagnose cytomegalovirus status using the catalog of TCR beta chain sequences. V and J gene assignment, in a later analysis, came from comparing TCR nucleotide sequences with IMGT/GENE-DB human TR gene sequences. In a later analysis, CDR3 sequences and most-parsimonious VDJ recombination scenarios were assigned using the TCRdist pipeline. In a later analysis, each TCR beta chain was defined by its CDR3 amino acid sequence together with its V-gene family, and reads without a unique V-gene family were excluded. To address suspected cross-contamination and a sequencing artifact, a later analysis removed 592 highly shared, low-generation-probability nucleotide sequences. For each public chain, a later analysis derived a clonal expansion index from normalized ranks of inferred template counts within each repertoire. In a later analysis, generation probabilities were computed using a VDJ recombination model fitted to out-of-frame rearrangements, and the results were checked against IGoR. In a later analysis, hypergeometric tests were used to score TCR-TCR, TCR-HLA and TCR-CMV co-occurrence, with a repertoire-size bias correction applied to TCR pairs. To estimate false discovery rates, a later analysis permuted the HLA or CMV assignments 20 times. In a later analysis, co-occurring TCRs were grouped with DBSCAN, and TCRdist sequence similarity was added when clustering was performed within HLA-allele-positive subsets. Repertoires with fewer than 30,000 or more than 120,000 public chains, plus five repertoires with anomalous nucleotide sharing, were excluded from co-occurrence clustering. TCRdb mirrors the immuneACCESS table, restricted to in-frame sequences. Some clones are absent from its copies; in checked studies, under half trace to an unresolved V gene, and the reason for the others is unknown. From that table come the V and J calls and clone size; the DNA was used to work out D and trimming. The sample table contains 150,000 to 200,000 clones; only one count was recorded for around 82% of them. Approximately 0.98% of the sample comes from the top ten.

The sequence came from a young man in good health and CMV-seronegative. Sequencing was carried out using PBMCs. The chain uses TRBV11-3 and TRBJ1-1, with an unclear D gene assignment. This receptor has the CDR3 CASSPFSSEGTEAFF. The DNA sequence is TGTGCCAGCAGCCCTTTCTCATCAGAGGGCACTGAAGCTTTCTTT.